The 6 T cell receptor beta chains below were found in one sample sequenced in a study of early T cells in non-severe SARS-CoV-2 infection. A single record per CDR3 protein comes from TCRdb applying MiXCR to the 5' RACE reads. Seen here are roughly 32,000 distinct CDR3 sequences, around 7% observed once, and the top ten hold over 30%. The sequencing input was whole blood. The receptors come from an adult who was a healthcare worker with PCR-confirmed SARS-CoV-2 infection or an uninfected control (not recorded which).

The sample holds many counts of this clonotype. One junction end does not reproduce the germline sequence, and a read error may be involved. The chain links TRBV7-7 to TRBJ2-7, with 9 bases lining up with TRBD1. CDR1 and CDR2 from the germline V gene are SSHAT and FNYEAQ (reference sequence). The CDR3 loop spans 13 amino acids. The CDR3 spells CASSWDRESEQYF. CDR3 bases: TGTGCTAGCAGCTGGGACAGGGAAAGCGAGCAGTACTTC.

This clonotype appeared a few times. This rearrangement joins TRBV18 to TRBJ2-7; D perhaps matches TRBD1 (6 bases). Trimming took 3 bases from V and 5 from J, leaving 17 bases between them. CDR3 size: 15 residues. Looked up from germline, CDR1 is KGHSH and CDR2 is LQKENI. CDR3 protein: CASSPQRQVSNEQYF. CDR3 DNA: TGTGCCAGCTCACCCCAAAGACAGGTTTCCAACGAGCAGTACTTC.

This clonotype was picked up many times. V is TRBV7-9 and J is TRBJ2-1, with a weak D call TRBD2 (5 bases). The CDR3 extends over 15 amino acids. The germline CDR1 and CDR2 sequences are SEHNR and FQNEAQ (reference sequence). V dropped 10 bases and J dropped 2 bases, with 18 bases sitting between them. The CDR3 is CATVSPTGTYNEQFF. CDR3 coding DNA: TGTGCCACCGTATCACCCACCGGGACCTACAATGAGCAGTTCTTC. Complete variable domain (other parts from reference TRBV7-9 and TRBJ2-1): DTGVSQNPRHKITKRGQNVTFRCDPISEHNRLYWYRQTLGQGPEFLTYFQNEAQLEKSRLLSDRFSAERPKGSFSTLEIQRTEQGDSAMYLCATVSPTGTYNEQFFGPGTRLTVL.

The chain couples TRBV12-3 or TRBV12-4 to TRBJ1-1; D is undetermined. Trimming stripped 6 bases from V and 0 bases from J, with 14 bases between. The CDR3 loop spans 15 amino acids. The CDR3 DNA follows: TGTGCCAGCAGGATCCGACGGACGTTGAACACTGAAGCTTTCTTT. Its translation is CASRIRRTLNTEAFF.

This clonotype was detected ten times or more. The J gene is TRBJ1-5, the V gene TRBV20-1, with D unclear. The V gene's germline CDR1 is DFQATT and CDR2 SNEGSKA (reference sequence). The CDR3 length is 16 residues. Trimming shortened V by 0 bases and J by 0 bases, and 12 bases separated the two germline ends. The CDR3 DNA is TGCAGTGCTAGAGAGATGAGGGTCCATAGCAATCAGCCCCAGCATTTT. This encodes CSAREMRVHSNQPQHF.

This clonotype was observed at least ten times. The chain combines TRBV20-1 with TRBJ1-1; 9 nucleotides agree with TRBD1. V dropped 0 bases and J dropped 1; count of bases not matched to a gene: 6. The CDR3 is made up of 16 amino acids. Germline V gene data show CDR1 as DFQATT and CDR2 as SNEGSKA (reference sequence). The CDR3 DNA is TGCAGTGCTAGAGATCTGACAGGGGGATCGAACACTGAAGCTTTCTTT. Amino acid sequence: CSARDLTGGSNTEAFF.